These T cell receptor beta chains were read from a single sample in a study of blood T cell repertoires in COVID-19. TCRdb's table, derived via immunoSEQ multiplex PCR, lists solely in-frame clones and lacks some. The repertoire holds approximately 260,000 clones, with nearly 90% as singletons. Sequencing input: PBMCs or T cells enriched from blood (not recorded which). The receptors come from a woman aged 60-75 years who had recovered from COVID-19. The CDR3 runs from the conserved cysteine through the conserved F or W. Each record gives: J gene, D gene, clone size, V gene, CDR3 protein, CDR3 DNA. A D gene is named only where the DNA matches it firmly. Not every row has a clone size; where given, it reads once, few, many or a size class.

>TRBJ1-4|-|few|TRBV28
CASSFGGKLFF
TGTGCCAGCAGTTTTGGGGGGAAACTGTTTTTT
>TRBJ2-2|-|once|TRBV7-3
CASSPWTNTGELFF
TGTGCCAGCAGCCCGTGGACTAACACCGGGGAGCTGTTTTTT
>TRBJ1-1|TRBD1|-|TRBV6-5
CASRTGGTEAFF
TGTGCCAGCAGGACAGGGGGCACTGAAGCTTTCTTT
>TRBJ1-3|TRBD1|-|TRBV5-6
CASSLAAGTGGVNTIYF
TGTGCCAGCAGCTTGGCTGCCGGGACAGGGGGCGTAAACACCATATATTTT
>TRBJ2-1|-|-|TRBV2
CASSQQGHEQFF
TGTGCCAGCAGTCAACAGGGCCATGAGCAGTTCTTC
>TRBJ1-5|TRBD1|-|TRBV28
CASSLSPSRTGLIQPQHF
TGTGCCAGCAGTTTATCCCCCTCGCGGACAGGGCTGATTCAGCCCCAGCATTTT
>TRBJ1-1|TRBD1|-|TRBV3-1/TRBV3-2
CASSRQGRGLNTEAFF
TGTGCCAGCAGCCGACAGGGCAGAGGGTTGAACACTGAAGCTTTCTTT
>TRBJ2-1|TRBD2|-|TRBV5-5
CASFGTSGYNEQFF
TGTGCCAGCTTTGGGACTAGCGGCTACAATGAGCAGTTCTTC
>TRBJ2-2|-|-|TRBV7-2
CASSLGAGQTGELFF
TGTGCCAGCAGCTTAGGAGCAGGACAAACCGGGGAGCTGTTTTTT
>TRBJ1-1|-|-|TRBV4-1
CASSQETLSTEAFF
TGCGCCAGCAGCCAAGAAACGCTAAGTACTGAAGCTTTCTTT
>TRBJ2-1|-|-|TRBV29-1
CSVDRVGNEQFF
TGCAGCGTTGACAGGGTAGGGAATGAGCAGTTCTTC
>TRBJ2-1|TRBD2|-|TRBV5-1
CASSLGLADGEQFF
TGCGCCAGCAGCCTCGGACTAGCGGACGGTGAGCAGTTCTTC
>TRBJ1-5|TRBD1|-|TRBV28
CASSPGQVSNQPQHF
TGTGCCAGCAGCCCCGGACAGGTGAGCAATCAGCCCCAGCATTTT
>TRBJ1-1|TRBD1|once|TRBV10-3
CAISERGQNTEAFF
TGTGCCATCAGTGAGAGGGGGCAGAACACTGAAGCTTTCTTT
>TRBJ2-3|-|-|TRBV7-3
CASSRDTGRGGDTQYF
TGTGCCAGCAGCCGGGATACAGGGAGAGGAGGAGATACGCAGTATTTT
>TRBJ1-1|-|-|TRBV28
CASSILTGPTEAFF
TGTGCCAGCAGTATCTTGACAGGTCCCACTGAAGCTTTCTTT
>TRBJ2-2|-|-|TRBV23-1
CASTQSRQATGELFF
TGCGCCAGCACTCAATCGAGACAGGCCACCGGGGAGCTGTTTTTT
>TRBJ2-1|TRBD2|once|TRBV11-2
CASSPLPGGVVEQFF
TGTGCCAGCAGCCCCCTTCCCGGGGGGGTGGTTGAGCAGTTCTTC
>TRBJ2-1|-|-|TRBV11-2
CASSLSPSGGANEQFF
TGTGCCAGCAGCTTATCTCCTAGTGGGGGGGCCAATGAGCAGTTCTTC
>TRBJ1-4|TRBD1|-|TRBV6-6
CASTLLGQGNEKLFF
TGTGCCAGCACCCTACTGGGACAGGGGAATGAAAAACTGTTTTTT
>TRBJ1-2|TRBD1|-|TRBV5-1
CASSLRGLRGYTF
TGCGCCAGCAGCTTGAGGGGGCTCAGAGGCTACACCTTC
>TRBJ2-5|-|-|TRBV3-1/TRBV3-2
CASSQGLSGVETQYF
TGTGCCAGCAGCCAAGGGCTTTCGGGAGTCGAGACCCAGTACTTC
>TRBJ2-6|TRBD1|-|TRBV5-1
CASSSQGGGGANVLTF
TGCGCCAGCAGCTCCCAAGGGGGCGGTGGGGCCAACGTCCTGACTTTC
>TRBJ2-2|TRBD2|-|TRBV10-3
CAISGGTSGGTGELFF
TGTGCCATCAGTGGTGGGACTAGCGGGGGGACCGGGGAGCTGTTTTTT
>TRBJ2-7|TRBD1|-|TRBV4-1
CASSHPRTGGHEQYF
TGCGCCAGCAGCCACCCTCGGACAGGGGGACACGAGCAGTACTTC
>TRBJ1-5|TRBD1|-|TRBV9
CASSVVGQGLQPQHF
TGTGCCAGCAGCGTAGTCGGACAGGGGCTTCAGCCCCAGCATTTT
>TRBJ2-7|TRBD2|once|TRBV7-2
CASSAGGHGEQYF
TGTGCCAGCAGCGCGGGGGGGCATGGCGAGCAGTACTTC
>TRBJ2-5|TRBD2|-|TRBV19
CASSIFGGAQETQYF
TGTGCCAGTAGTATTTTCGGGGGGGCTCAAGAGACCCAGTACTTC
>TRBJ2-7|TRBD2|-|TRBV10-1
CASSEGGRPPYEQYF
TGCGCCAGCAGTGAAGGCGGGAGGCCCCCCTACGAGCAGTACTTC
>TRBJ1-6|TRBD1|-|TRBV2
CASSSRDRVNSPLHF
TGTGCCAGCAGTAGCCGGGACAGGGTTAATTCACCCCTCCACTTT
>TRBJ2-1|TRBD2|-|TRBV11-2
CATAGQRGVGEQFF
TGTGCCACCGCCGGGCAGCGGGGGGTGGGTGAGCAGTTCTTC
>TRBJ2-2|TRBD2|-|TRBV6-5
CASSPSGSAGELFF
TGTGCCAGCAGTCCTAGCGGGAGTGCCGGGGAGCTGTTTTTT
>TRBJ1-2|TRBD1|-|TRBV12-3/TRBV12-4
CASSLGTGGYTF
TGTGCCAGCAGCCTAGGGACAGGGGGCTACACCTTC
>TRBJ1-5|-|-|TRBV28
CASSPWGGSFNQPQHF
TGTGCCAGCAGTCCCTGGGGTGGGAGCTTTAATCAGCCCCAGCATTTT
>TRBJ2-5|-|-|TRBV7-9
CASSFRGLKETQYF
TGTGCCAGCAGCTTTAGGGGTCTCAAGGAGACCCAGTACTTC
>TRBJ2-7|TRBD2|-|TRBV5-5
CASSPIAGVIYEQYF
TGTGCCAGCAGCCCCATAGCGGGAGTGATCTACGAGCAGTACTTC
>TRBJ1-1|-|-|TRBV24-1
CATSDRSTEAFF
TGTGCCACCAGTGACCGCAGCACTGAAGCTTTCTTT
>TRBJ2-5|-|-|TRBV28
CASREPGAQWSKTQYF
TGTGCCAGCAGGGAACCGGGAGCTCAGTGGTCGAAGACCCAGTACTTC
>TRBJ1-1|-|-|TRBV19
CASSIGGEVDEAFF
TGTGCCAGTAGTATAGGAGGCGAAGTGGATGAAGCTTTCTTT